These T cell receptor beta chains were read from a single sample in a study of cytomegalovirus exposure and HLA in healthy donors. Here immunoSEQ multiplex PCR was the method, and the copy in TCRdb shows in-frame clones only, minus some. The repertoire holds about 110,000 clones, with roughly three fifths as singletons. Sample: PBMCs. The receptors stem from a man aged 30 to 39 in good health and CMV-seropositive. CDR3s include the opening cysteine and the closing phenylalanine or tryptophan. The D gene is left open where the match is weak. Clone size is stated in some rows and not others, as once, few, many or a class when expanded.

.	TRBJ2-5	TRBV7-9	.	TGTGCCAGCAGCCCTGGGGCAGTGGAGACCCAGTACTTC	CASSPGAVETQYF
.	TRBJ1-2	TRBV19	.	TGTGCCAGTAGTATAGGGGGAGACGGTTTTGCTAACTATGGCTACACCTTC	CASSIGGDGFANYGYTF
few	TRBJ1-1	TRBV7-2	.	TGTGCCAGCAGCTTAATCGGGGGGCTGGGGATAGGCACTGAAGCTTTCTTT	CASSLIGGLGIGTEAFF
few	TRBJ2-3	TRBV21-1	.	TGTGCCAGCAGCAAAGGGGGCGGTCCTAGCACAGATACGCAGTATTTT	CASSKGGGPSTDTQYF
.	TRBJ2-7	TRBV7-9	.	TGTGCCAGCAGCTTAGCAGGGGGTGCACCCTACGAGCAGTACTTC	CASSLAGGAPYEQYF
.	TRBJ2-7	TRBV7-2	.	TGTGCCAGCAGCTTAGACGGGATGAACTCCTACGAGCAGTACTTC	CASSLDGMNSYEQYF
few	TRBJ2-3	TRBV19	TRBD2	TGTGCCAGTATCCTCCGGGACGGGAGGTCAGATACGCAGTATTTT	CASILRDGRSDTQYF
few	TRBJ2-7	TRBV30	.	TGTGCCTGGAGCGAGGGTGTCTCCTACGAGCAGTACTTC	CAWSEGVSYEQYF
.	TRBJ1-6	TRBV6-5	TRBD1	TGTGCCAGCAGGCGGGACAGGATCGGTTCACCCCTCCACTTT	CASRRDRIGSPLHF
.	TRBJ1-5	TRBV6-1	TRBD1	TGTGCCAGCAGTGAATCTTCAGGGGGCGGGTTGCCCCAGCATTTT	CASSESSGGGLPQHF
.	TRBJ2-2	TRBV7-2	.	TGTGCCAGCAGCTTAGAGGGGCGGGGGCCCTCCACCGGGGAGCTGTTTTTT	CASSLEGRGPSTGELFF
few	TRBJ2-2	TRBV5-1	TRBD2	TGCGCCAGCAGCCAAGGGGGACTAGCGGACTCCACCGGGGAGCTGTTTTTT	CASSQGGLADSTGELFF
.	TRBJ2-7	TRBV27	.	TGTGCCAGCACTCGTCGGGCGGGGGCCTCCTACGAGCAGTACTTC	CASTRRAGASYEQYF
few	TRBJ2-3	TRBV21-1	.	TGTGCCAGCAGCAAACGTCCCTCCGATACGCAGTATTTT	CASSKRPSDTQYF
.	TRBJ2-3	TRBV6-4	TRBD1	TGTGCCAGCAGTGAATCGACAGGGGCAGATACGCAGTATTTT	CASSESTGADTQYF
few	TRBJ2-1	TRBV10-3	.	TGTGCCGTAAAAGGGGACGCGGGGACGAACTACAATGAGCAGTTCTTC	CAVKGDAGTNYNEQFF
few	TRBJ2-2	TRBV2	.	TGTGCCAGCAGTGAGGGGGCAGCGAACACCGGGGAGCTGTTTTTT	CASSEGAANTGELFF
.	TRBJ2-2	TRBV7-2	TRBD1	TGTGCCAGCGGACGGACAGGGGCCACCGGGGAGCTGTTTTTT	CASGRTGATGELFF
.	TRBJ1-1	TRBV5-1	.	TGCGCCAGCAGCTTGTACCTCCCAGGGGAAGCTTTCTTT	CASSLYLPGEAFF
few	TRBJ1-2	TRBV30	.	TGTGCCTGGACAGGGCTAGCTAACTATGGCTACACCTTC	CAWTGLANYGYTF
once	TRBJ2-3	TRBV9	TRBD2	TGTGCCAGCAGCGTATTCCCCGGGACTAGCGGGGGCCTGAGAGCAGATACGCAGTATTTT	CASSVFPGTSGGLRADTQYF
few	TRBJ2-5	TRBV6-1	TRBD2	TGTGCCAGCAGACTCAGCGGGGGCCCAGAAGAGACCCAGTACTTC	CASRLSGGPEETQYF
.	TRBJ2-2	TRBV7-2	.	TGTGCCAGCAGCTTAAGCACGAACACCGGGGAGCTGTTTTTT	CASSLSTNTGELFF
few	TRBJ1-6	TRBV5-1	.	TGCGCCAGCAGCACAGGGTTGTGGGGTTCACCCCTCCACTTT	CASSTGLWGSPLHF
.	TRBJ1-6	TRBV19	TRBD1	TGTGCCAGTACCCCGACAGGGTGGGACTATAATTCACCCCTCCACTTT	CASTPTGWDYNSPLHF
.	TRBJ2-7	TRBV2	TRBD1	TGTGCCAGCAGTCAGGGACAGGGGCGATACGAGCAGTACTTC	CASSQGQGRYEQYF
.	TRBJ2-2	TRBV11-1	.	TGTGCCAGCAGCTTAAGAGGACTGCTTACCGGGGAGCTGTTTTTT	CASSLRGLLTGELFF
few	TRBJ1-1	TRBV10-3	.	TGTGCCATCAGTGACAGGGTGGGGAAAACTGAAGCTTTCTTT	CAISDRVGKTEAFF
few	TRBJ1-5	TRBV19	TRBD1	TGTGCCAGTTCCGACAGGGGCTTCAATCAGCCCCAGCATTTT	CASSDRGFNQPQHF
.	TRBJ1-1	TRBV2	.	TGTGCCAGCAGTGCCGCAGTGAACACTGAAGCTTTCTTT	CASSAAVNTEAFF
few	TRBJ2-7	TRBV5-6	TRBD1	TGTGCCAGCAGCTGGGGGACAGGCTACGAGCAGTACTTC	CASSWGTGYEQYF
.	TRBJ2-3	TRBV7-2	TRBD1	TGTGCCAGCAGCTTAGCTGACAGGGGTGTTTTTCGTACAGATACGCAGTATTTT	CASSLADRGVFRTDTQYF
once	TRBJ1-3	TRBV5-5	.	TGTGCCAGCAGCTTGGCCCTTGACTACTTCTCTGGAAACACCATATATTTT	CASSLALDYFSGNTIYF
.	TRBJ2-3	TRBV14	.	TGTGCCAGCAGCCTCCTCACAGATACGCAGTATTTT	CASSLLTDTQYF
few	TRBJ2-1	TRBV5-4	TRBD2	TGTGCCAGCAGCGATGGACTAGCGGGTCGGAATGAGCAGTTCTTC	CASSDGLAGRNEQFF
once	TRBJ2-1	TRBV5-1	TRBD2	TGCGCCAGCAGTTGGGGACTAGCGGGGGGAACCTACAATGAGCAGTTCTTC	CASSWGLAGGTYNEQFF
few	TRBJ2-3	TRBV5-1	TRBD1	TGCGCCAGCAGCTTGGGACAGGGGGTCGCCAGCGCAGATACGCAGTATTTT	CASSLGQGVASADTQYF
.	TRBJ1-2	TRBV19	TRBD1	TGTGCCAGTAGTATTGGACAGGGGTATGGCTACACCTTC	CASSIGQGYGYTF
.	TRBJ2-1	TRBV7-6	TRBD1	TGTGCCAGCAGCCCTGGGACAGGGGCTAACAATGAGCAGTTCTTC	CASSPGTGANNEQFF
few	TRBJ2-2	TRBV18	.	TGTGCCAGCGCGCCGCCCTCGGGATTGAACACCGGGGAGCTGTTTTTT	CASAPPSGLNTGELFF
.	TRBJ2-5	TRBV11-2	TRBD2	TGTGCCAGCAGCCTTAGCGGGGGCGTACAAGAGACCCAGTACTTC	CASSLSGGVQETQYF
few	TRBJ2-1	TRBV2	.	TGTGCCACCACACAGGAAAGCTCCTACAATGAGCAGTTCTTC	CATTQESSYNEQFF
.	TRBJ1-2	TRBV7-2	.	TGTGCCAGCAGCTTGCAGGGGAATGGAAGCTATGGCTACACCTTC	CASSLQGNGSYGYTF
once	TRBJ1-2	TRBV6-6	.	TGTGCCAGCAGCCCCTTTGGGGGAGGCTATGGCTACACCTTC	CASSPFGGGYGYTF
.	TRBJ1-2	TRBV4-1	TRBD1	TGCGCCAGCAGCCAACCAAACAGGGGAATTTATGGCTACACTTTC	CASSQPNRGIYGYTF